This T cell receptor (beta chain) is from a study of T cells in tuberculosis. Study details: The T cells targeted glucose monomycolate, a mycobacterial lipid, via CD1B.

Assay: immunoSEQ multiplex PCR; the TCRdb copy retains only in-frame clones and omits some. Among approximately 88,000 clones listed, more than 75% were seen once. Sorting used thawed, overnight-rested PBMC stained with anti-CD3, a viability dye and GMM-loaded CD1B tetramer. CD1B tetramers were loaded with Rhodococcus equi-derived C32 glucose monomycolate. CD14-expressing monocytes were removed from PBMC before cryopreservation and sorting. The V and J ends lost 9 bases and 4 bases, in that order; junction bases with no gene match: 8. The germline V gene has CDR1 MDHEN and CDR2 SYDVKM. The CDR3 runs 14 residues. Findings of the study overall: The stringent gate may have excluded weak CD1B-GMM tetramer binders.

Sequencing was done on a sample of CD1b-GMM tetramer-negative cells sorted from PBMCs. The receptor comes from an adult woman with latent tuberculosis. V is TRBV28 and J is TRBJ2-1, with 8 bases matching TRBD1. The chain's CDR3 is CASRGGQGYNEQFF. The CDR3 nucleotides are TGTGCCAGTCGAGGAGGACAGGGTTACAATGAGCAGTTCTTC.